The following is a TCR beta chain sequence with its context. Its antigen remains undetermined. One base away there is no much larger clone; base qualities are not given. Whole blood was collected in K2EDTA tubes by collaborating institutions according to the institutions' own protocols. Collaborator samples were shipped for TCRbeta analysis as frozen whole blood, isolated PBMCs, or DNA extracted from either sample type. TCRbeta CDR3 regions were amplified from genomic DNA using the immunoSEQ Assay, a bias-controlled multiplex PCR. As for the original processing: The number of nucleated cells in each sample was estimated by amplification of reference gene primers within the assay. To quantify the absolute abundance of each unique TCRbeta CDR3 rearrangement, sequence reads were collapsed and filtered. Productive Simpson clonality was computed per sample as the square root of Simpson's diversity index over productive rearrangements. In TCRdb, the immuneACCESS table is reduced to in-frame sequences with V and J assigned. These tables do not hold every clone; where another copy was compared, an unresolved V gene accounts for under half, and the others remain unexplained. V and J calls and clone size come straight from that table; D and trimming were deduced from the DNA. The sample profile shows roughly 150,000 clones; roughly 88% of them were found once. The ten top clones hold about 2.3% of the sample.

The source of the sample is a study of blood T cell repertoires in COVID-19 (TCRdb year 2020). For the study in its entirety: Samples covering the acute and convalescent phases of COVID-19 were provided by collaborators in the United States, Italy and Spain. Deeply sampled blood TCRbeta repertoires from subjects exposed to, actively infected with, or recovered from COVID-19 were included in the dataset. The repertoires were released in a freely available public database intended as a resource for research on the immune response to SARS-CoV-2. The sample metadata nearly always contained a de-identified subject ID, COVID-19 status, age in years and sex. Samples came from the ongoing ImmuneRACE study (first 160 participants) plus 1,254 subjects from 6 global collaborators. Where available, HLA class I and class II types were taken from metadata supplied by the sample provider and were not determined by assay-based typing. The material from the prospective study consisted of cDNA or gDNA derived from T cells, B-cell-depleted T cells, or PBMCs.

Its CDR3 holds 17 amino acids, cysteine through phenylalanine. The CDR3 DNA has 51 bases and is translated from base 1. The V end loses 1 base and the J end loses 1 base, and a stretch of 16 bases separates them. Via the germline V gene, CDR1 is SGHAT and CDR2 FQNNGV. Results the study describes overall, beyond this receptor: The quantity of clinical and demographic metadata differed by source and by participant and was supplied without curation.

The chain is assembled from TRBV11-2 and TRBJ1-1; possibly the D gene is TRBD1, per 5 matching bases. This TCR derives from a man in his late teens or twenties with acute or convalescent COVID-19. Sequenced sample: peripheral blood. The bases read TGTGCCAGCAGCTTAGTCCTCCCGGGGGTTAAGAACACTGAAGCTTTCTTT. Its protein product is CASSLVLPGVKNTEAFF.